This T cell receptor beta chain appears in the sequencing data of a study of shared clonotypes between healthy human individuals. The wider study: CD4 naive and memory got three plates each, CD8 naive two, CD8 memory one.

Study donors comprised healthy, HIV-negative adults devoid of recent acute infection or vaccination. The germline gives CDR1 MNHNS, CDR2 SASEGT. The CDR3 has 14 residues. V shed 9 bases and J 3 bases; nucleotides not matched to a gene: 8. Repertoires were generated with immunoSEQ multiplex PCR, while TCRdb's copy carries only in-frame clones and drops some. In the table there are approximately 2.5 million clones, over 85% of which are singletons. The chain has TRBV6-1 and TRBJ2-5; 9 bases agree with TRBD1. Material for sequencing was naive CD4+ T cells from PBMCs. Noted subset: CD45RA+ positively selected. The TCR was taken from a man between 18 and 29 years old in good health. Some clones in this sample may be carry-over from other donors' samples. The CDR3 bases are TGTGCCAGTATCCGGGACAGGGCGAAAGAGACCCAGTACTTC. Translating it yields CASIRDRAKETQYF.